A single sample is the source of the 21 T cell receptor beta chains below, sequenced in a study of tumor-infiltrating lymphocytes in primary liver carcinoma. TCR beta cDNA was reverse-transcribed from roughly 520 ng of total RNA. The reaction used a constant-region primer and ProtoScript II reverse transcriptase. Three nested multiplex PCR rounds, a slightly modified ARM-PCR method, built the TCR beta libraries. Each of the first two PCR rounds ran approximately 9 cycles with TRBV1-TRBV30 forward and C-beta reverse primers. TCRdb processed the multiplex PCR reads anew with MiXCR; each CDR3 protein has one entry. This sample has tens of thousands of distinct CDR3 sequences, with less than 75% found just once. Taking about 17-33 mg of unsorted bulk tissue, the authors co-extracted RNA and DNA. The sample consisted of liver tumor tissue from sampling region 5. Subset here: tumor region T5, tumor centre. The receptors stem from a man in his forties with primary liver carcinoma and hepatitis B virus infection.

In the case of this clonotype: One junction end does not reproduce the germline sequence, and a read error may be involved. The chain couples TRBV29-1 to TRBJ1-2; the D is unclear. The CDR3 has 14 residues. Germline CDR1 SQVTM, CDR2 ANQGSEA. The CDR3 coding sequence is TGTAGCGTTGCCCGGGCCGGGCTTGATGCTGGCTACACCTTC. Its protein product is CSVARAGLDAGYTF.

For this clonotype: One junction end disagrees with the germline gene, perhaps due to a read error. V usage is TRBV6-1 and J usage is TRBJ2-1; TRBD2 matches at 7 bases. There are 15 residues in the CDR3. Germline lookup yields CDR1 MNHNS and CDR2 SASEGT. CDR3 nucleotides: TGTGCCAACAGTGAATGGGCGGGAGAAGACAATGAGCGGTTCTTC. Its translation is CANSEWAGEDNERFF.

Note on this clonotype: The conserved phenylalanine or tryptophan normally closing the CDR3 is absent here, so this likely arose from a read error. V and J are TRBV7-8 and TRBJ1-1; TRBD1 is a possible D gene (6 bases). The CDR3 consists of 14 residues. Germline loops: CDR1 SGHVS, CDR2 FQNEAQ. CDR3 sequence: CASSLGGIGTEAFL. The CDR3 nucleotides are TGTGCCAGTAGCTTAGGGGGGATAGGCACTGAAGCTTTCTTA.

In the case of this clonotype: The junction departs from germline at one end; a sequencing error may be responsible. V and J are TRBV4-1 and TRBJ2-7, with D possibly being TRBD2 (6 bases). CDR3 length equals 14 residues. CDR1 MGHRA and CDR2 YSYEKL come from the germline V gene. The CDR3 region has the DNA TGCGACAGCAGCCAGGAGGGGCAGGCCTACGAGCAGTACTTC. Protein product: CDSSQEGQAYEQYF.

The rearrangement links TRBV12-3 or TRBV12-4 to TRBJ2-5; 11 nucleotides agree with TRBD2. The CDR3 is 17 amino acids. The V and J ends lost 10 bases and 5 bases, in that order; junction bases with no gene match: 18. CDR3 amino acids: CANSFQLAGVPGETQYF. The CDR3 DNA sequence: TGTGCCAACAGCTTTCAACTAGCGGGAGTACCGGGGGAGACCCAGTACTTC.

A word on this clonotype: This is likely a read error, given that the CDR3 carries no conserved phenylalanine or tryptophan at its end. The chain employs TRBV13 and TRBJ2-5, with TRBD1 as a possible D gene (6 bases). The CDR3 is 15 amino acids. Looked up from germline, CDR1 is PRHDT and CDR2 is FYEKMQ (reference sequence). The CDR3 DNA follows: TGTGCCAGCAGCTTCGGAGACAGGTCTCAAGAGACTCAGTACTTA. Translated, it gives CASSFGDRSQETQYL.

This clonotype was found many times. The CDR3 sequence is CASSLTRDSGTQYF. The CDR3 nucleotides read TGTGCCAGCAGTTTGACCAGGGACTCTGGCACCCAGTACTTC. The chain employs TRBV12-3 or TRBV12-4 and TRBJ2-5, with TRBD2 as a possible D gene (6 bases). V was trimmed by 3 bases and J by 8 bases, leaving 16 bases between them. This CDR3 comprises 14 residues.

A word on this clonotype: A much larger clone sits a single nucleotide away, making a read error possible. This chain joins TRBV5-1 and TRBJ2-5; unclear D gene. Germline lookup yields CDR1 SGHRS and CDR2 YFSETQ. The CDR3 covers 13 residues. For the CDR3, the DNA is TGCGCCGGCAGAAAAGACGGCCAAGAGACCCAGTACTTC. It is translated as CAGRKDGQETQYF.

In DNA form, the CDR3 reads TGTGCCAGCAGCTTAATACCTCGCGGTTACAATGAGCAGTTCTTC. This encodes CASSLIPRGYNEQFF. The chain joins TRBV7-3 to TRBJ2-1, with no clear D. The V end was cut by 1 base, the J end by 4 bases, with 11 bases between. Germline V gene sequence: CDR1 SGHTA, CDR2 FQGTGA. The length of the CDR3 is 15 residues.

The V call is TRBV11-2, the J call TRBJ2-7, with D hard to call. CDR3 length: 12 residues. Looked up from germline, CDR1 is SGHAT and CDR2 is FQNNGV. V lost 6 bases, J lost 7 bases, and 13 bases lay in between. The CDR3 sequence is CASSPREREQYF. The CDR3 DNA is TGTGCCAGCAGTCCCCGAGAACGGGAGCAGTACTTC.

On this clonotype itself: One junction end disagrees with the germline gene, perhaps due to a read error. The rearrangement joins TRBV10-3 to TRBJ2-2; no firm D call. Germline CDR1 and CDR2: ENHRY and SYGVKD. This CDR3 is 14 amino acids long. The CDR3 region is CPIRFAGNTGELFF. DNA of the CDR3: TGCCCCATCAGGTTTGCAGGGAACACCGGGGAGCTGTTTTTT.

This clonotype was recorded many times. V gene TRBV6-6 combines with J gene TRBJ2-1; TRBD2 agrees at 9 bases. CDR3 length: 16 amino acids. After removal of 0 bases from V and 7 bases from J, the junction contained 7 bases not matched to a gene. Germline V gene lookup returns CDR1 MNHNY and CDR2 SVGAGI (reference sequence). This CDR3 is CASSYSPAGGENEQFF. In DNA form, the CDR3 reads TGTGCCAGCAGTTACTCACCCGCGGGAGGGGAAAATGAGCAGTTCTTC.

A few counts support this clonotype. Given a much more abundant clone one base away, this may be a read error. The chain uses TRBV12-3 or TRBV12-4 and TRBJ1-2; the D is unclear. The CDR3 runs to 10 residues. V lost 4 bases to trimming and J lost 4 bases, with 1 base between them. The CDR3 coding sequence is TGTGCCAGCAGTTGCTATGGCTACACCTTC. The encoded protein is CASSCYGYTF.

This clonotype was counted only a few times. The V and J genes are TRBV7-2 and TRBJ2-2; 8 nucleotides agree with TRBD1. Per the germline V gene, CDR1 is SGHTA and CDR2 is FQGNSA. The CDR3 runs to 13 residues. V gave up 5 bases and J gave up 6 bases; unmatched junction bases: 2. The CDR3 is CASSAQGAGELFF. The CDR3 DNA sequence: TGTGCCAGCAGCGCACAGGGGGCCGGGGAGCTGTTTTTT.

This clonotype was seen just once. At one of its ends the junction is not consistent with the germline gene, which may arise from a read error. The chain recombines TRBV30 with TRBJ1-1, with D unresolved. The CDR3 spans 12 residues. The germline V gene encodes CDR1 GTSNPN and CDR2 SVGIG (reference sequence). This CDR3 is CAWDIDRIETFF. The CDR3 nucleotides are TGTGCCTGGGATATCGACCGAATTGAAACTTTCTTT.

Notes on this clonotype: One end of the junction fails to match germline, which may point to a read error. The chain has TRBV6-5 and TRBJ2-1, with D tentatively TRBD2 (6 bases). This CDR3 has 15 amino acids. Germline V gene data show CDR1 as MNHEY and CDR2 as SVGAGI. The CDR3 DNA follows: TGTGCCAGCTGTACAGAGGGCGGGATGGGTGGGGAGCAATTCTTC. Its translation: CASCTEGGMGGEQFF.

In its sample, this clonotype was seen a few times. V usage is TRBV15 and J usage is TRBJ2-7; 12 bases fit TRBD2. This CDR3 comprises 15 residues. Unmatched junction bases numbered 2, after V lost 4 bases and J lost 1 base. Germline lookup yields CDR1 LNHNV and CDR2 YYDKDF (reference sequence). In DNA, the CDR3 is TGTGCCACCAGCACTGGGACTAGCGGGTCCTACGAGCAGTACTTC. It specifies CATSTGTSGSYEQYF.

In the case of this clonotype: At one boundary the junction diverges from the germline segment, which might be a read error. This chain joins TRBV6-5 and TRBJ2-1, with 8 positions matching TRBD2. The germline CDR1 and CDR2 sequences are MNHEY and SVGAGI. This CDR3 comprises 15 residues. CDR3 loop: CVSRGLVGEHNEQLF. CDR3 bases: TGTGTCAGCAGGGGACTAGTGGGGGAACACAATGAGCAGTTATTC.

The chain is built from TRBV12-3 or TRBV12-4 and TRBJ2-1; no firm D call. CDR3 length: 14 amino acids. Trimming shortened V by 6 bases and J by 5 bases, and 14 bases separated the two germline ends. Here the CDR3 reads CASSRQEGNNEQFF. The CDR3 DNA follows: TGTGCCAGCAGCCGTCAGGAAGGGAACAATGAGCAGTTCTTC.

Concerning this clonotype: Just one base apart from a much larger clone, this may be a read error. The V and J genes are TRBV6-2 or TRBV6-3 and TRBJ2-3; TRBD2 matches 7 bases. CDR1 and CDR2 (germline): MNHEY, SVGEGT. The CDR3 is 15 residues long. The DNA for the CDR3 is TGTACCAGCAGTTCGAGGCTAGCGGAGACAGATACGCAGTATTTT. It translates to CTSSSRLAETDTQYF.

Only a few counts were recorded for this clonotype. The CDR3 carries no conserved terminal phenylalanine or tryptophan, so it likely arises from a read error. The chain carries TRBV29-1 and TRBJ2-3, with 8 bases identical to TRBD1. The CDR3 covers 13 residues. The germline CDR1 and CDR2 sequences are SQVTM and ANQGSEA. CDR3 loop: CSVGRGQRDTQYL. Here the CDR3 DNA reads TGTAGCGTTGGCAGGGGGCAGAGAGATACGCAGTATCTT.